Each of the 14 T cell receptor beta chains below was sequenced from the same sample in a study of circulating and synovial CD4+ cells in juvenile arthritis. TCRdb keeps only in-frame clones here, not all; method: immunoSEQ multiplex PCR. The sample consists of about 32,000 clones, just under 95% of them appearing once. Sequencing was performed on CD4+ T cells from blood. The receptors stem from a human donor with juvenile idiopathic arthritis.

The gene calls are TRBV28 and TRBJ1-2; 9 bases align to TRBD1. J gave up 3 bases and V 4 bases, and 6 bases lay outside the gene matches. This CDR3 is built from 15 residues. Germline-derived CDR1 and CDR2 are MDHEN and SYDVKM. CDR3 nucleotides: TGTGCCAGCAGTTGGGGACAGGGTACAGACTATGGCTACACCTTC. Its translation: CASSWGQGTDYGYTF.

This clone is large. As DNA, the CDR3 is TGTGCCAGTAGAAGCGGGTGGGGCACCGGGGAGCTGTTTTTT. Translated: CASRSGWGTGELFF. The chain is built from TRBV19 and TRBJ2-2; maybe TRBD2 (6 bases). From germline, CDR1 is LNHDA and CDR2 SQIVND (reference sequence). V gave up 6 bases and J gave up 4 bases, with 12 bases separating them. The CDR3 has 14 amino acids.

The rearrangement links TRBV6-5 to TRBJ1-3; perhaps TRBD1 as D (6 bases). CDR3 length equals 13 residues. Between the trimmed V and J ends, which lost 5 bases and 1 base, there was a span of 6 bases. Looked up from germline, CDR1 is MNHEY and CDR2 is SVGAGI. The CDR3 protein is CASSGTSGNTIYF. The CDR3 DNA is TGTGCCAGCAGTGGGACATCTGGAAACACCATATATTTT.

The chain links TRBV19 to TRBJ2-7; 11 nucleotides line up with TRBD1. This CDR3 comprises 14 residues. The V gene end was trimmed by 3 bases and the J gene end by 3 bases; junction bases not matched to a gene: 1. Germline CDR1 is LNHDA and CDR2 is SQIVND (reference sequence). The CDR3: CASSIGTGGYEQYF. The CDR3 nucleotides are TGTGCCAGTAGTATCGGGACAGGGGGCTACGAGCAGTACTTC.

The chain couples TRBV30 to TRBJ2-2; D is uncertain. CDR1 and CDR2 (germline): GTSNPN, SVGIG (reference sequence). This CDR3 region has 14 residues. V was clipped by 4 bases and J by 0 bases, with 9 bases between them. CDR3 nucleotide sequence: TGTGCCTGGAACGGGTACCCGAACACCGGGGAGCTGTTTTTT. This encodes CAWNGYPNTGELFF.

The V gene is TRBV30, the J gene TRBJ1-2; a weak D match, TRBD1 (6 bases). V was cut by 2 bases and J by 0 bases, with 13 bases left in between. CDR1 GTSNPN and CDR2 SVGIG come from the germline V gene (reference sequence). The CDR3 runs to 15 residues. The CDR3 DNA follows: TGTGCCTGGAGTAGGGGGATCGGAGCTAACTATGGCTACACCTTC. It codes for CAWSRGIGANYGYTF.

V is TRBV5-1 and J is TRBJ2-5; TRBD2 matches at 10 bases. The CDR3 loop spans 17 amino acids. V shed 1 base and J 1 base; nucleotides not matched to a gene: 7. Germline V gene sequence: CDR1 SGHRS, CDR2 YFSETQ. The CDR3: CASSLSPGLASQETQYF. The DNA of the CDR3 is TGCGCCAGCAGCTTGAGCCCGGGACTAGCGAGCCAAGAGACCCAGTACTTC.

The J gene is TRBJ1-1, the V gene TRBV6-1, with a tentative D call TRBD1 (6 bases). The CDR3 runs to 14 residues. The V end was cut by 0 bases, the J end by 6 bases, with 11 bases between. The germline CDR1 and CDR2 sequences are MNHNS and SASEGT. CDR3 protein: CASSEAGARAEAFF. CDR3 DNA sequence: TGTGCCAGCAGTGAAGCGGGGGCCAGGGCTGAAGCTTTCTTT.

Worth noting for this clone: Mismatch with germline at one junction end may stem from a read error. Other nucleotide sequences from this sample produce the same CDR3. The chain uses TRBV19 and TRBJ2-7; D perhaps matches TRBD2 (5 bases). The CDR3 runs 12 residues. CDR1 is LNHDA and CDR2 is SQIVND in the germline V gene (reference sequence). The CDR3 DNA sequence: TGTGCCAGCAGTACGCGAGGGCACGAGCAGTACTTC. Protein sequence: CASSTRGHEQYF. The whole variable domain, filled in from reference TRBV19 and TRBJ2-7, reads DGGITQSPKYLFRKEGQNVTLSCEQNLNHDAMYWYRQDPGQGLRLIYYSQIVNDFQKGDIAEGYSVSREKKESFPLTVTSAQKNPTAFYLCASSTRGHEQYFGPGTRLTVT.

J is TRBJ2-7 and V is TRBV5-4; 9 bases fit TRBD1. This CDR3 is 16 amino acids long. Germline V lookup: CDR1 SGHNT, CDR2 YYREEE (reference sequence). V was clipped by 0 bases and J by 3 bases; unmatched bases: 7. The CDR3 DNA is TGTGCCAGCAGCTTGGACCCCGGGACAGGGATCTACGAGCAGTACTTC. It is translated as CASSLDPGTGIYEQYF.

This chain connects TRBV27 to TRBJ2-5, with 11 bases that match TRBD2. The assigned J gene may be wrong: the sequence end matches TRBJ2-7 better. CDR1 is MNHEY and CDR2 is SMNVEV in the germline V gene (reference sequence). The length of the CDR3 is 14 residues. The CDR3 sequence: CASSFRTSGYEQYF. The CDR3 nucleotides are TGTGCCAGCAGTTTTCGGACTAGCGGGTACGAGCAGTACTTC.

The chain carries TRBV7-9 and TRBJ2-7, with 7 nucleotides matching TRBD1. The CDR3 length is 14 residues. Germline CDR1 is SEHNR and CDR2 is FQNEAQ (reference sequence). The J segment lost 6 bases and the V segment lost 3 bases, leaving 8 bases of the junction unmatched. The CDR3 is CASSFSETGREQYF. In DNA, the CDR3 is TGTGCCAGCAGCTTTAGCGAGACAGGGCGCGAGCAGTACTTC.

The rearrangement links TRBV19 to TRBJ1-1; unclear D gene. CDR1 is LNHDA, CDR2 SQIVND, per germline (reference sequence). V lost 2 bases to trimming and J lost 2 bases, with 6 bases between them. There are 13 residues in the CDR3. As DNA, the CDR3 is TGTGCCAGTAGTATAACAGATAACACTGAAGCTTTCTTT. This gives the protein CASSITDNTEAFF. Full variable domain (outside the CDR3, taken from reference TRBV19 and TRBJ1-1): DGGITQSPKYLFRKEGQNVTLSCEQNLNHDAMYWYRQDPGQGLRLIYYSQIVNDFQKGDIAEGYSVSREKKESFPLTVTSAQKNPTAFYLCASSITDNTEAFFGQGTRLTVV.

This chain uses TRBV5-1 with TRBJ2-2, with D maybe TRBD2 (6 bases). With 2 bases removed from V and 1 base from J, the gap between germline ends came to 9 bases. Germline loops: CDR1 SGHRS, CDR2 YFSETQ. The CDR3 is made up of 15 amino acids. The CDR3 DNA is TGCGCCAGCAGCTTTGGTAGCGGGAACACCGGGGAGCTGTTTTTT. It codes for CASSFGSGNTGELFF.